The rows below give T cell receptor beta chains drawn from one sample of a study of blood T cells in healthy people across ages. TCRdb re-called the 5' RACE reads through MiXCR, storing one row per CDR3 protein. Of more than 650,000 distinct CDR3 sequences listed, roughly 20% were seen once; the top ten hold about 20%. The sequenced sample was blood. All receptors come from a man aged 70 or older in good health. Each CDR3 is given with its conserved first and last residue. The D gene is left open where the match is weak. Clone size appears in some rows only: once, few, many, or a class for an expanded clone.

J | D | V | size | CDR3 | DNA
TRBJ2-1 | - | TRBV3-1 | once | CASSQERLKRDRTNEQFF | TGTGCCAGCAGCCAAGAACGATTAAAGCGGGACAGGACCAATGAGCAGTTCTTC
TRBJ2-2 | - | TRBV10-3 | few | CAILPSPGSNTGELFF | TGTGCCATCCTCCCATCGCCAGGGTCAAACACCGGGGAGCTGTTTTTT
TRBJ2-4 | TRBD2 | TRBV4-2 | - | CASSHGLEGNIQYF | TGTGCCAGCAGCCACGGACTAGAAGGAAACATTCAGTACTTC
TRBJ2-5 | - | TRBV12-3/TRBV12-4 | - | CASSFSGTYEETQYF | TGTGCCAGCAGTTTTTCGGGGACCTACGAAGAGACCCAGTACTTC
TRBJ1-1 | - | TRBV9 | - | CASSRGPIGNTEAFF | TGTGCCAGCAGCAGGGGTCCGATAGGGAACACTGAAGCTTTCTTT
TRBJ1-2 | - | TRBV29-1 | few | CSVETFTNYGYTF | TGCAGCGTTGAAACATTTACTAACTATGGCTACACCTTC
TRBJ1-1 | - | TRBV27 | few | CASSSGVEDTGAFF | TGTGCCAGCAGCAGTGGTGTGGAGGACACTGGAGCTTTCTTT
TRBJ2-3 | - | TRBV7-9 | - | CASSGPGRIADTQYF | TGTGCCAGCAGCGGACCAGGGAGGATAGCAGATACGCAGTATTTT
TRBJ1-1 | - | TRBV6-5 | - | CASVSGSEAFF | TGTGCCAGCGTCTCGGGGTCTGAAGCTTTCTTT
TRBJ2-3 | - | TRBV9 | - | CASSVNAPSTDTQYF | TGTGCCAGCAGCGTCAATGCCCCGAGCACAGATACGCAGTATTTT
TRBJ2-5 | - | TRBV28 | - | CASSPDKVQETQYF | TGTGCCAGCAGTCCGGACAAGGTTCAAGAGACCCAGTACTTC
TRBJ1-1 | - | TRBV27 | - | CASHLTGLNTEAFF | TGTGCCAGCCACCTTACGGGGCTAAACACTGAAGCTTTCTTT
TRBJ2-3 | - | TRBV20-1 | few | CSARDRGDLGAGPTDTQYF | TGCAGTGCTAGAGATCGGGGCGACCTGGGAGCGGGTCCGACAGATACGCAGTATTTT
TRBJ2-5 | - | TRBV12-3/TRBV12-4 | many | CASSLGLETQYF | TGTGCCAGCAGCTTAGGTTTAGAGACCCAGTACTTC